This record covers a single T cell receptor (beta chain). Its antigen is not known. Sequenced by immunoSEQ multiplex PCR; TCRdb stores in-frame clones only, minus some. The table records about 90,000 clones, about 91% of them present only once. This record belongs to a study of graft-versus-host responses after intestinal transplantation. Across the study: For around 3 years after anti-thymocyte globulin induction, all recipients took tacrolimus and steroids.

Study results and caveats: Among recipient marrow samples, GvH clones were found; some appeared first in ileum or blood. Early after transplant, HvG declines were associated with peak levels of circulating GvH clones.

The trim removed 4 bases at V and 5 bases at J, leaving 21 bases unmatched. CDR3 size: 21 residues. Germline assignment: CDR1 LNHDA and CDR2 SQIVND (reference sequence). The TCR was taken from a human donor who received an intestinal transplant. The specimen comprised unstimulated CD8+ T cells sorted from spleen or lymph node cells, sampled before intestinal transplant. V usage is TRBV19 and J usage is TRBJ2-1; TRBD1 aligns across 12 bases. CDR3 in amino acids: CASSTKDPGTGGAGWDNEQFF. CDR3 in DNA: TGTGCCAGTAGTACCAAAGACCCCGGGACAGGGGGCGCGGGTTGGGACAATGAGCAGTTCTTC.